This TCR beta chain was sequenced for a study of blood T cell repertoires in COVID-19. TCRdb's table, derived via immunoSEQ multiplex PCR, lists solely in-frame clones and lacks some. The data show about 250,000 clones, 83% seen once. The V and J ends lost 5 bases and 0 bases respectively, with 21 bases between them. CDR1 SGHRS and CDR2 YFSETQ come from the germline V gene. The CDR3 spans 17 residues. This sequence originates from a middle-aged man with active or convalescent COVID-19. Sequenced material: peripheral blood. V is TRBV5-1 and J is TRBJ2-7, with D maybe TRBD2 (6 bases). The CDR3 reads CASSRADLWGDSYEQYF. CDR3 sequence (DNA): TGCGCCAGCAGTCGAGCCGATTTGTGGGGGGACTCCTACGAGCAGTACTTC.